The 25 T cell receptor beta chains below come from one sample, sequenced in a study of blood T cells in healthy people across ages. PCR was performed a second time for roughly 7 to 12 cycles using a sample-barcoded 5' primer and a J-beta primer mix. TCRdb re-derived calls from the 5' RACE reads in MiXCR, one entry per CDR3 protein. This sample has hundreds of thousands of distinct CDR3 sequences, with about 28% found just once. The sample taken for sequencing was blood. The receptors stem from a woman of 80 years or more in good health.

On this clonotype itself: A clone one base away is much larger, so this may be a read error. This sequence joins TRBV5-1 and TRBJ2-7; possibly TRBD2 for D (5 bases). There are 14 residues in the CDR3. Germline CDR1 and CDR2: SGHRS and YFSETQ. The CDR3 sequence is CASSLARGSYERYF. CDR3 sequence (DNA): TGCGCCAGCAGCTTGGCTCGGGGATCCTACGAGCGGTACTTC. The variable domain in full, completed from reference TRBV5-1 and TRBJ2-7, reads KAGVTQTPRYLIKTRGQQVTLSCSPISGHRSVSWYQQTPGQGLQFLFEYFSETQRNKGNFPGRFSGRQFSNSRSEMNVSTLELGDSALYLCASSLARGSYERYFGPGTRLTVT.

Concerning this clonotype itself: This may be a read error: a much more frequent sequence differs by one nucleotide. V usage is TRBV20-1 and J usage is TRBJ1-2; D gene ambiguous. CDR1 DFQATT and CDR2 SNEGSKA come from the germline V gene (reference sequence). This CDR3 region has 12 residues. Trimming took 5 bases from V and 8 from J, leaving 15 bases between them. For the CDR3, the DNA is TGCAGTGCTCGGAAGGCAAGGCACGGCTACACCTTC. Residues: CSARKARHGYTF.

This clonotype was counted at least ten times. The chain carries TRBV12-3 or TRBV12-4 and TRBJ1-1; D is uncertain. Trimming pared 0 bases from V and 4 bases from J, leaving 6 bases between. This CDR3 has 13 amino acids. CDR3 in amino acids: CASSLATVTEAFF. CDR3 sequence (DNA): TGTGCCAGCAGTTTAGCTACAGTCACTGAAGCTTTCTTT.

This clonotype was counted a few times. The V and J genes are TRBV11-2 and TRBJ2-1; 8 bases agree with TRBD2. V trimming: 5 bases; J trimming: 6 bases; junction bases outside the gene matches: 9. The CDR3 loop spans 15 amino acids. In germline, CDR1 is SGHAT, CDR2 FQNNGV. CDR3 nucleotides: TGTGCCAGCAGCCTCGGGGGGGCTAAGGTCAATGAGCAGTTCTTC. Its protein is CASSLGGAKVNEQFF.

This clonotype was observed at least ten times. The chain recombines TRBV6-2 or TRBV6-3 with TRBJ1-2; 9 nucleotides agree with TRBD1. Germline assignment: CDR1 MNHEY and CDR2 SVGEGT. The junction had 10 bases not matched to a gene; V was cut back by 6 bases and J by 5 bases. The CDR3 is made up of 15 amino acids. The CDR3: CASSGQGTQNYGYTF. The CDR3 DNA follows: TGTGCCAGCAGCGGACAGGGGACACAAAATTATGGCTACACCTTC.

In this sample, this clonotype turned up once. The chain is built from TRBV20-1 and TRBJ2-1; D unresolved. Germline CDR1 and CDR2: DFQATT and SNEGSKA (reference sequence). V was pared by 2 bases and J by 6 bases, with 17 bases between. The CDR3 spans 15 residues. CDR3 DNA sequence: TGCAGTGCTAGACCTTTGATGAACATAGCCAATGAGCAGTTCTTC. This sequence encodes CSARPLMNIANEQFF.

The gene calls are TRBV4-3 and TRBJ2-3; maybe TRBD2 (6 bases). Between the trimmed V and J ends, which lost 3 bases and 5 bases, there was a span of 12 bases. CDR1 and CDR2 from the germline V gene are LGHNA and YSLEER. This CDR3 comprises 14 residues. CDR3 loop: CASSQAGYGDTQYF. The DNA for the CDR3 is TGCGCCAGCAGCCAGGCGGGGTACGGAGATACGCAGTATTTT.

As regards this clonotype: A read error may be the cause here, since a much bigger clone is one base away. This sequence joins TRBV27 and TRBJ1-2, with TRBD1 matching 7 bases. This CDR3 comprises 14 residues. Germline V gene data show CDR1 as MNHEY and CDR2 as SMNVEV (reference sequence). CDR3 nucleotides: TGTGCCAGCAGGTTATCTTATGACAGGGATGGCTACACCTTC. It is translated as CASRLSYDRDGYTF.

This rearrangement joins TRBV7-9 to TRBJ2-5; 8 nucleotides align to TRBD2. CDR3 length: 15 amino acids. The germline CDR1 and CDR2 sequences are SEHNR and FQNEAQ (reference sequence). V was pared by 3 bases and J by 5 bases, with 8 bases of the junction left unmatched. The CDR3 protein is CASSFEAGAGETQYF. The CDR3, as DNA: TGTGCCAGCAGCTTCGAAGCGGGGGCGGGGGAGACCCAGTACTTC.

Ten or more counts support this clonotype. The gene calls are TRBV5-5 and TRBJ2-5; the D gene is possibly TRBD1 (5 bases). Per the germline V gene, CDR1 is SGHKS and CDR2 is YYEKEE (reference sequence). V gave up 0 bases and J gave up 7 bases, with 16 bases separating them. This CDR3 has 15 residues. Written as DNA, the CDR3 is TGTGCCAGCAGCTTGGACAGGCGAAGTGAGTCGACCCAGTACTTC. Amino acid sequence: CASSLDRRSESTQYF.

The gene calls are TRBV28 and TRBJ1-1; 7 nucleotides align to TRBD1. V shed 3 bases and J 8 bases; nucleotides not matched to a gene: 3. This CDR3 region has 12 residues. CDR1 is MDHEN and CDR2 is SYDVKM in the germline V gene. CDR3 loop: CASSLMTGEAFF. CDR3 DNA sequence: TGTGCCAGCAGTTTGATGACAGGGGAAGCTTTCTTT.

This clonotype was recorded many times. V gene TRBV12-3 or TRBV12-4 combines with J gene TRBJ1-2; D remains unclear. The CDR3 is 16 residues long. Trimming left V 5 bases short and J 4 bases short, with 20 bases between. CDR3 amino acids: CASSTSTLAGFYGYTF. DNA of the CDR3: TGTGCCAGCAGTACCTCTACTCTGGCAGGATTCTATGGCTACACCTTC.

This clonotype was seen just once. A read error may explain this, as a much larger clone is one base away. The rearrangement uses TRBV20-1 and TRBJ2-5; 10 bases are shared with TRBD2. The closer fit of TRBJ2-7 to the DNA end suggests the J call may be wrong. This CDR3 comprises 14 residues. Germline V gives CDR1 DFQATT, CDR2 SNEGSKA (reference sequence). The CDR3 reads CGARTGLALGEQYF. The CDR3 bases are TGCGGTGCTAGAACGGGACTAGCGCTCGGCGAGCAGTACTTC.

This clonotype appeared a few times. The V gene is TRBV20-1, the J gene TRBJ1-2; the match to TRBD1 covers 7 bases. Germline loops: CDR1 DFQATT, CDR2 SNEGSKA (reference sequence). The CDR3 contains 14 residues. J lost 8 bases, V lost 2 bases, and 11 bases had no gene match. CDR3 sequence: CSARLARGRGGYTF. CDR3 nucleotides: TGCAGTGCTAGATTGGCCAGGGGGAGAGGCGGCTACACCTTC.

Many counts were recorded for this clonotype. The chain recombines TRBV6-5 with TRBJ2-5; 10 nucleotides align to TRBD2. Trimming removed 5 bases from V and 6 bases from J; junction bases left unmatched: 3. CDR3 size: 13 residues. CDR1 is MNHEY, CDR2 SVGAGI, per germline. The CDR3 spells CASSPSGGKTQYF. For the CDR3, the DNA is TGTGCCAGCAGTCCTAGCGGGGGTAAGACCCAGTACTTC.

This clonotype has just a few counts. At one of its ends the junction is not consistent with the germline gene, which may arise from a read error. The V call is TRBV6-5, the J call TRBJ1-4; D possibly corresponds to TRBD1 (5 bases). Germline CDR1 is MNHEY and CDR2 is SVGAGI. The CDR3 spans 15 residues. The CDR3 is CASGRVSGPNKKRFF. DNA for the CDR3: TGTGCCAGCGGGAGGGTTTCAGGGCCGAATAAAAAACGGTTTTTT.

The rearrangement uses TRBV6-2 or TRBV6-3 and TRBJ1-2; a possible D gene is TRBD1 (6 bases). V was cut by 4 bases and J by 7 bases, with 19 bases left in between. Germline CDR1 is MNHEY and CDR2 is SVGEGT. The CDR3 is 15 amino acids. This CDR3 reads CASSSTQTGDCGYTF. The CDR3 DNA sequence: TGTGCCAGCAGTTCCACTCAGACAGGAGACTGTGGCTACACCTTC.

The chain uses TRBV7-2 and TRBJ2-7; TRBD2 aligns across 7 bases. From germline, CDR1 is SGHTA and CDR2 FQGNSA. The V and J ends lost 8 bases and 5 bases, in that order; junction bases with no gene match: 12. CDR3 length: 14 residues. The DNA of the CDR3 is TGTGCCAGCTGCCGTGGCGGGAGCTTGGACGAGCAGTACTTC. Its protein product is CASCRGGSLDEQYF.

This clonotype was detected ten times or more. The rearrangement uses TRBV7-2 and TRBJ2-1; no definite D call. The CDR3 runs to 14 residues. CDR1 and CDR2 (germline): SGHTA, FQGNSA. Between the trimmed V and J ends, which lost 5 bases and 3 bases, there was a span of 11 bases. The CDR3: CASSPDAVYNEQFF. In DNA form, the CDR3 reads TGTGCCAGCAGCCCCGACGCAGTCTACAATGAGCAGTTCTTC.

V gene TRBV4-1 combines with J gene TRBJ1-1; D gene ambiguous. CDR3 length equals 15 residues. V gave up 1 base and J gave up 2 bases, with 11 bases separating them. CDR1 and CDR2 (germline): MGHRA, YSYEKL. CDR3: CASSQGWIANTEAFF. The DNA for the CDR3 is TGCGCCAGCAGCCAAGGCTGGATCGCAAACACTGAAGCTTTCTTT.

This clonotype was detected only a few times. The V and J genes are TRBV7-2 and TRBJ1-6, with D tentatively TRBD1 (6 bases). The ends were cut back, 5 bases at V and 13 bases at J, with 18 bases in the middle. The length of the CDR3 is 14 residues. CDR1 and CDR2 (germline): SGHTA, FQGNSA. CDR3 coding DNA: TGTGCCAGCAGCGCCAAAACAGGGCCCGTCCCCCTCCACTTT. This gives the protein CASSAKTGPVPLHF. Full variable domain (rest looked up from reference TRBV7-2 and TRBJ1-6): GAGVSQSPSNKVTEKGKDVELRCDPISGHTALYWYRQSLGQGLEFLIYFQGNSAPDKSGLPSDRFSAERTGGSVSTLTIQRTQQEDSAVYLCASSAKTGPVPLHFGNGTRLTVT.

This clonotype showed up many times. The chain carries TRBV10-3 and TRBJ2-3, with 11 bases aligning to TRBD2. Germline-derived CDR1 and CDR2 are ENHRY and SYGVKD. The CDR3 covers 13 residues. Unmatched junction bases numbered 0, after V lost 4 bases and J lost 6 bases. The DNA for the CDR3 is TGTGCCATCAGTGCTAGCGGGGGGGATACGCAGTATTTT. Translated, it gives CAISASGGDTQYF.

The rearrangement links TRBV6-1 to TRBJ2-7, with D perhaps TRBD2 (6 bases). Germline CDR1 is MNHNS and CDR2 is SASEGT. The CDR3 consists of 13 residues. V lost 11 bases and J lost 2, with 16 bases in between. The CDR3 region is CAGGRRPTYEQYF. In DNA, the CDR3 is TGTGCCGGGGGGAGGCGACCTACCTACGAGCAGTACTTC.

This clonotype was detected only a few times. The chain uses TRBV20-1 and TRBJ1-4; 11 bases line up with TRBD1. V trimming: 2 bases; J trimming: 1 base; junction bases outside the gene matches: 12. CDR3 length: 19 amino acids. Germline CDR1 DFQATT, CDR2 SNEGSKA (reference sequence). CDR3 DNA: TGCAGTGCTAGACCTATTTTAATCGGGACAGGGGGAACTAATGAAAAACTGTTTTTT. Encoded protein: CSARPILIGTGGTNEKLFF.

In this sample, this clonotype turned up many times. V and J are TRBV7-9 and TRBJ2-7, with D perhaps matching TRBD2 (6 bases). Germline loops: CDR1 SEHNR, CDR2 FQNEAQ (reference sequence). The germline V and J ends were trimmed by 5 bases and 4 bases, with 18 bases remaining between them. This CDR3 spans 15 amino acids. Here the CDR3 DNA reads TGTGCCAGCAGCCCGAGTGGAGGGCGATATTACGAGCAGTACTTC. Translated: CASSPSGGRYYEQYF.